The rows below give T cell receptor beta chains drawn from one sample of a study of blood T cell repertoires in COVID-19. Libraries were prepared by immunoSEQ multiplex PCR; TCRdb keeps only in-frame clonotypes and omits some of them. In the table there are 150,000 or so clones, 82% of which are singletons. The sequenced sample was peripheral blood. All receptors derive from a woman aged 80 or over with acute or convalescent COVID-19. CDR3s include the opening cysteine and the closing phenylalanine or tryptophan. Clone size, where shown, is once, few, many, or a class for clones that have expanded.

v_call,clone_size,j_call,cdr3_aa
TRBV5-4,once,TRBJ1-1,CASSFRRDTEAFF
TRBV12-3/TRBV12-4,.,TRBJ1-2,CASSLAGNYGYTF
TRBV5-1,once,TRBJ1-5,CASSPTLNNQPQHF
TRBV20-1,.,TRBJ2-7,CGIRRAQEQYF
TRBV15,.,TRBJ1-1,CATSGQGLDTEAFF
TRBV29-1,.,TRBJ1-5,CSVSGNSNQPQHF
TRBV7-9,.,TRBJ1-5,CASSGTGGPQHF
TRBV19,.,TRBJ1-5,CASSIVGDQPQHF
TRBV5-1,.,TRBJ2-1,CASSWSAAGDNNEQFF
TRBV2,.,TRBJ2-4,CASSPSTPTKNIQYF
TRBV5-1,once,TRBJ1-2,CASSRGPGTALLYGYTF
TRBV9,.,TRBJ1-2,CASSNGLNLANYGYTF
TRBV5-1,.,TRBJ2-3,CASSVLGGPQYF
TRBV27,.,TRBJ1-1,CASRPTGGGVAFF
TRBV30,.,TRBJ2-7,CAWRRTGTGGEQYF
TRBV18,.,TRBJ1-1,CASSPGQAPQTEAFF
TRBV7-9,.,TRBJ2-2,CASSAHGGAGELFF
TRBV9,.,TRBJ1-2,CASSVQRTGGTGYGYTF
TRBV2,.,TRBJ2-4,CASTGSQFQNIQYF
TRBV6-5,.,TRBJ2-3,CASRREGSTDTQYF
TRBV5-6,.,TRBJ1-5,CASSLSLGDRGFRNQPQHF
TRBV5-1,.,TRBJ2-3,CASSSAGGADTQYF
TRBV19,.,TRBJ1-2,CASSISGTGMRGYTF
TRBV7-2,once,TRBJ2-7,CASSWGTISSYEQYF
TRBV5-1,.,TRBJ2-5,CASSAMTGEETQYF
TRBV5-1,.,TRBJ2-1,CASSLTSGRALLNEQFF